These 9 T cell receptor beta chains share one sample of origin, sequenced in a study of OX40 agonist ivuxolimab in advanced cancers. Sequencing was performed with immunoSEQ multiplex PCR; in TCRdb, only in-frame clones are kept and a portion is missing. The sample holds around 45,000 clones, roughly 80% seen once. This specimen was CD4+ or CD8+ T cells sorted from blood, taken in a trial of the OX40 agonist ivuxolimab. The source is an adult with an advanced solid tumor such as melanoma, head and neck, liver or kidney cancer.

The chain carries TRBV28 and TRBJ2-5, with D perhaps TRBD1 or TRBD2 (6 bases each). The germline gives CDR1 MDHEN, CDR2 SYDVKM. The CDR3 is made up of 15 amino acids. V was pared by 6 bases and J by 4 bases, with 18 bases between. The CDR3, as DNA: TGTGCCAGCAGGCTCCCTCTAGGGGGGCGAGAGACCCAGTACTTC. Translated, it gives CASRLPLGGRETQYF. The full variable domain, with the rest looked up from reference TRBV28 and TRBJ2-5, is DVKVTQSSRYLVKRTGEKVFLECVQDMDHENMFWYRQDPGLGLRLIYFSYDVKMKEKGDIPEGYSVSREKKERFSLILESASTNQTSMYLCASRLPLGGRETQYFGPGTRLLVL.

The DNA of the CDR3 is TGCGCCAGCAGCCAAGTAGGGGTTCTCGCCTCTAATGAAAAACTGTTTTTT. As protein: CASSQVGVLASNEKLFF. V gene TRBV4-1 combines with J gene TRBJ1-4, with TRBD1 as a possible D gene (5 bases). This CDR3 spans 17 amino acids. Between the trimmed V and J ends, which lost 1 base and 3 bases, there was a span of 15 bases. The V gene's germline CDR1 is MGHRA and CDR2 YSYEKL.

Relative to its sample, this clone is medium-sized (0.01 to 0.1%). The chain has TRBV11-2 and TRBJ1-1; 7 bases are a match to TRBD1. V gave up 6 bases and J gave up 0 bases; unmatched junction bases: 4. The CDR3 is made up of 14 amino acids. Germline CDR1 and CDR2: SGHAT and FQNNGV. The CDR3 here is CASRVDRLNTEAFF. The CDR3, as DNA: TGTGCCAGCAGAGTGGACAGGTTGAACACTGAAGCTTTCTTT.

This chain connects TRBV15 to TRBJ2-1; tentative D call: TRBD2 (5 bases). The CDR3 consists of 14 residues. Per germline, CDR1 LNHNV and CDR2 YYDKDF (reference sequence). The V gene lost 0 bases and the J gene lost 5 bases, with 8 bases spanning the gap. The CDR3 DNA reads TGTGCCACCAGCAGAGATTCGGGGAACAATGAGCAGTTCTTC. As protein: CATSRDSGNNEQFF. Full variable domain (missing parts from reference TRBV15 and TRBJ2-1): DAMVIQNPRYQVTQFGKPVTLSCSQTLNHNVMYWYQQKSSQAPKLLFHYYDKDFNNEADTPDNFQSRRPNTSFCFLDIRSPGLGDTAMYLCATSRDSGNNEQFFGPGTRLTVL.

The rearrangement uses TRBV18 and TRBJ2-5, with D uncertain. The germline CDR1 and CDR2 sequences are KGHSH and LQKENI. Trimming removed 3 bases from V and 8 bases from J, with 10 bases in between. The CDR3 runs 12 residues. CDR3 coding DNA: TGTGCCAGCTCACCCTCCGACGACACCCAGTACTTC. Encoded protein: CASSPSDDTQYF.

The V and J genes are TRBV25-1 and TRBJ1-5; D perhaps matches TRBD1 (6 bases). Per the germline V gene, CDR1 is MGHDK and CDR2 is SYGVNS. The V end was cut by 4 bases, the J end by 4 bases, with 11 bases between. This CDR3 spans 14 amino acids. The CDR3 region is CASSAVQGNQPQHF. The CDR3 DNA is TGTGCCAGCAGTGCTGTACAGGGAAATCAGCCCCAGCATTTT.

The sample holds a few counts of this clone. This chain links TRBV5-6 with TRBJ1-2; D remains ambiguous. This CDR3 region has 11 residues. Per germline, CDR1 SGHDT and CDR2 YYEEEE. Between the trimmed V and J ends, which lost 5 bases and 8 bases, there was a span of 10 bases. The CDR3 DNA sequence: TGTGCCAGCAGTTCGGCTGGGGGCTACACCTTC. As protein: CASSSAGGYTF.

Remarks on this clone: The junction departs from the called germline gene at one end, perhaps through a read error. J is TRBJ2-6 and V is TRBV10-3, with unresolved D. The V gene's germline CDR1 is ENHRY and CDR2 SYGVKD. The CDR3 covers 12 residues. CDR3 region: CASSPGANVLTF. CDR3 nucleotides: TGTGCCAGCAGTCCCGGCGCCAACGTCCTGACTTTC.

This chain joins TRBV9 and TRBJ2-7, with D unresolved. The CDR3 contains 15 residues. CDR1 SGDLS and CDR2 YYNGEE come from the germline V gene. Trimming removed 0 bases from V and 1 base from J, with 11 bases in between. The CDR3 sequence is CASSVAADPSYEQYF. The DNA for the CDR3 is TGTGCCAGCAGCGTAGCGGCAGACCCGTCCTACGAGCAGTACTTC.